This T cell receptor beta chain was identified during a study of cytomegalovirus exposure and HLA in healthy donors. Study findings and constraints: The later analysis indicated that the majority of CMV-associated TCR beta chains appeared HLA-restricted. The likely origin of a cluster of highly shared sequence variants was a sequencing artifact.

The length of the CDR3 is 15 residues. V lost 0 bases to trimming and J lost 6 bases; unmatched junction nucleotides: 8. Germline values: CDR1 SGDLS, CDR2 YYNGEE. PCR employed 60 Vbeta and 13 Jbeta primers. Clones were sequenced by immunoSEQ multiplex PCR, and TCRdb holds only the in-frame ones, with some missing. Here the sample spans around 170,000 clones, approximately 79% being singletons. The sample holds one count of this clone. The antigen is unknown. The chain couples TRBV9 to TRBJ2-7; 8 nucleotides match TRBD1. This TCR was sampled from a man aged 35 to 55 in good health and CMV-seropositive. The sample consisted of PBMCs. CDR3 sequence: CASSVGGTGPSEQYF. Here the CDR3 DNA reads TGTGCCAGCAGCGTAGGGGGGACAGGTCCCAGCGAGCAGTACTTC.